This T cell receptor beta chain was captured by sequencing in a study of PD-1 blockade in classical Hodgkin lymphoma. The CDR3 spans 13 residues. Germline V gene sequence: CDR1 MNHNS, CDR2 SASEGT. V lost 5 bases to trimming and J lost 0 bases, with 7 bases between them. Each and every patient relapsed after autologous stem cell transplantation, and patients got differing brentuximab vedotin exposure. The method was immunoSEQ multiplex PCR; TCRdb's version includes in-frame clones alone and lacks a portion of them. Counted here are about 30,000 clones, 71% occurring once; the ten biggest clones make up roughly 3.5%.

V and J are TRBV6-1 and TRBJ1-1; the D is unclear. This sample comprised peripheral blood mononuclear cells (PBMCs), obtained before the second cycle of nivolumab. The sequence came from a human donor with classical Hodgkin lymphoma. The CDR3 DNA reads TGTGCCAGCAGTAGTTTCATGAACACTGAAGCTTTCTTT. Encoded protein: CASSSFMNTEAFF.